This T cell receptor (beta chain) was profiled in a study of cytomegalovirus exposure and HLA in healthy donors. About this clone itself: Its antigen is as yet unknown.

Study outcomes and limitations: It was 150 to 200 TCR beta chains that were listed as cytomegalovirus-associated.

Per germline, CDR1 SGHTA and CDR2 FQGTGA. The CDR3 length is 13 residues. V shed 5 bases and J 12 bases; nucleotides not matched to a gene: 7. PCR amplification relied on 60 Vbeta primers (plus 13 Jbeta primers). The protocol was immunoSEQ multiplex PCR, while the TCRdb copy is restricted to in-frame clones and leaves out a portion. Of approximately 150,000 clones listed, 60% to 85% are singletons. Donors were nominally healthy when sampled, though unrecorded immune exposures were likely. The rearrangement joins TRBV7-3 to TRBJ2-1; TRBD2 matches 10 bases. Sample: PBMCs. The source is a middle-aged man in good health and CMV-seropositive. CDR3 coding DNA: TGTGCCAGCAGCCAGTTAGCGGGAGGCCCGCAGTTCTTC. Residues: CASSQLAGGPQFF.